Sequencing of this T cell receptor (beta chain) was carried out in a study of PD-1 and CTLA-4 blockade in melanoma. This CDR3 has 12 residues. V dropped 10 bases and J dropped 2 bases, with 11 bases sitting between them. The V gene's germline CDR1 is MDHEN and CDR2 SYDVKM. This clone was recorded once. Profiled with immunoSEQ multiplex PCR; TCRdb holds only in-frame clones, not every one. This sample has about 31,000 clones; about nine tenths occur once, and the top ten carry around 6.7%. The material was CD8+ T cells from peripheral blood, obtained from a patient given anti-PD-1 treatment. The chain employs TRBV28 and TRBJ1-1; no clear D gene. The sequence came from a human donor with melanoma. The CDR3 nucleotides are TGTGCCACCACTAGTGGTAACACTGAAGCTTTCTTT. Its translation: CATTSGNTEAFF.